This T cell receptor (beta chain) was sequenced in a study of T cell responses to AZD1222 COVID-19 vaccine (dated by TCRdb to the early 2020s). Regarding the study in general: AZD1222 recipients whose second dose came at about 4 weeks and those whose second dose came at about 12 weeks were combined into one group, since spike-specific TCR depth and breadth did not differ between the two schedules. A total of just over 230 trial participants underwent TCR sequencing, of whom nearly 210 had received two doses of AZD1222 and some 25 had received two doses of the MenACWY control vaccine. Trial participants were enrolled by age into 18-55, 56-69 and 70-plus year subgroups, with approximately 150, 30 and 60 TCR-sequenced participants respectively.

Notes on this clone: The target of this receptor is not known. No base quality values were provided; no much bigger clone lies one nucleotide off.

The sample's time point label is to be understood as: baseline before first vaccination. The vaccinee samples were drawn from two UK trials, COV001 and COV002, one of which was a single-blind randomized controlled phase 2/3 trial testing AZD1222 (ChAdOx1 nCoV-19) in healthy adults. For TCRbeta chain sequencing, PBMC samples were collected from trial participants at day 0 and at day 28 after the second dose. Results the study describes overall, beyond this receptor: Nearly half of unique spike-specific TCRs reportedly recognized epitopes outside regions mutated in the B.1.351 and B.1.1.7 variants. Participants were mostly white British, with more females than males. The authors suggested clonal diversity may have been underestimated. Spike-specific TCR breadth and depth rose significantly after two AZD1222 doses compared with day 0 and with MenACWY recipients. Conclusions about previously exposed vaccinees are limited because only 5 or 6 AZD1222 recipients were SARS-CoV-2 seropositive at baseline. Because no samples from the day 14 peak response were available, repertoires could be characterized only after the peak T cell response. The 56-69-year group was small, and its depth increase did not reach significance, likely because of low power. CD4 TCRs associated with the vaccine covered the entire spike protein, and the dominant responses were in regions 160-218 and 743-854.

CDR1 and CDR2 are drawn from the germline V gene: SGHDT, YYEEEE. The CDR3 numbers 18 residues from cysteine through phenylalanine. The CDR3 DNA has 54 bases and is translated from base 1. Trimming takes 1 base off V and 4 bases off J; junction bases not matched to a gene: 11. The CDR3 regions of human TCRbeta chains were analyzed by immunosequencing. The authors processed their data as follows. Repertoire TCRs were matched against a reference library of SARS-CoV-2-specific TCRs generated with the MIRA antigen-specificity platform. Breadth was defined as the fraction of unique TCRs that were SARS-CoV-2-associated. Depth was defined as the fraction of total T cells that were SARS-CoV-2-associated. Using the MIRA data, each spike-specific TCR was assigned both to the spike region to which the TCR was reactive and to a CD4 or CD8 class. Log10-transformed breadth and depth values were compared by one-way ANOVA with Sidak's multiple comparisons tests. TCRdb provides this immuneACCESS table in a form limited to in-frame rearrangements. Some clones are lacking; in checked studies, under half of them reflect an unresolved V gene, and why the rest are absent is not known. Clone size and V and J calls were adopted from that table, with D and trimming inferred from the DNA. This sample has 100,000 to 150,000 clones in its table, and less than 90% of those were observed once. The leading ten clones occupy approximately 4% of the sample.

The sequence links TRBV5-6 to TRBJ2-1, with 10 bases matching TRBD2. The origin of this receptor is an adult in good health. This material consisted of peripheral blood, taken on day 0 of AZD1222 vaccination. The CDR3 sequence is CASSLRFAGLANYNEQFF. Here is the DNA: TGTGCCAGCAGCTTGCGTTTCGCGGGACTAGCGAATTACAATGAGCAGTTCTTC.